This T cell receptor (beta chain) originates from a study of response to subunit inactivated influenza vaccine. Trimming removed 7 bases from V and 2 bases from J; junction bases left unmatched: 5. The CDR3 has 14 amino acids. CDR1 and CDR2 (germline): PRHDT, FYEKMQ (reference sequence). TCRdb recomputed calls from the RT-PCR reads with MiXCR, one row per CDR3 protein. There are more than 500,000 distinct CDR3 sequences in the sample; around 10% occur only once, and approximately 11% lies in the top ten. The same data also went into a second study, on T cells expressing NK-cell markers. That paper states: As the method of synthesis, 5'RACE template switching with UMIs yielded TCR beta cDNA. The study drew TCR beta repertoires from sorted CD3+CD56+NKG2C+, CD3+CD56+NKG2C- and CD3+CD56-NKG2C+ T cells. Within the sequenced cohort of eight donors, seven exhibited HCMV seropositivity and one was seronegative. Also leading the CD3+CD56-NKG2C+ fraction in a handful of donors were these clonotypes.

The rearrangement joins TRBV13 to TRBJ2-5; 9 bases align to TRBD1. Sequencing was performed on PBMCs from blood, taken on the day of vaccination. The sequence was obtained from a man aged 45-65 years who received an inactivated influenza vaccine. DNA for the CDR3: TGTGCCAGCACCCGGGACAGGGAGCAAGAGACCCAGTACTTC. Its protein product is CASTRDREQETQYF.